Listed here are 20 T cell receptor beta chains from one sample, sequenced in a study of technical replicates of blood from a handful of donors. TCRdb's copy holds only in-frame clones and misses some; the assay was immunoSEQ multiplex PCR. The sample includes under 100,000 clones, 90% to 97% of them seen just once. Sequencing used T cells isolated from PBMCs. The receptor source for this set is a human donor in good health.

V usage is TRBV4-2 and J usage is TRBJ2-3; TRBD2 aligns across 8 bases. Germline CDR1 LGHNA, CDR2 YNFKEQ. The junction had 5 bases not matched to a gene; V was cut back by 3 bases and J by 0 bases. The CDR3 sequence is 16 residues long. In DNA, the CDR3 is TGTGCCAGCAGCCATGAGGCGGGAGGAAGCACAGATACGCAGTATTTT. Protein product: CASSHEAGGSTDTQYF.

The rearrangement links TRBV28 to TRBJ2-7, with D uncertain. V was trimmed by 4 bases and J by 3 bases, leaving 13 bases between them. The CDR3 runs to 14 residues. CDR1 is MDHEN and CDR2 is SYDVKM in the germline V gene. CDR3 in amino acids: CASSSVGDLYEQYF. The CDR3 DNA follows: TGTGCCAGCAGTTCCGTAGGAGACCTCTACGAGCAGTACTTC.

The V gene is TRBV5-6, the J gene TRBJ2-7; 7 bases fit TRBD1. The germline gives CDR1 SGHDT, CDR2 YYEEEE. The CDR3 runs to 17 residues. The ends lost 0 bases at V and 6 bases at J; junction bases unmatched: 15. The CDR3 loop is CASSLVPRRDRALEQYF. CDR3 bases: TGTGCCAGCAGCTTGGTCCCACGCCGAGACAGGGCCCTCGAGCAGTACTTC.

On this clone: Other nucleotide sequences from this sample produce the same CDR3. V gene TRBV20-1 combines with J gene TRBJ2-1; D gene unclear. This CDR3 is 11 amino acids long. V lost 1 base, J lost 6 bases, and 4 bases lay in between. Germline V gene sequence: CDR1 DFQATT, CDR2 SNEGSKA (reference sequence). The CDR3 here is CSARAGNEQFF. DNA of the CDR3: TGCAGTGCTAGAGCCGGCAATGAGCAGTTCTTC.

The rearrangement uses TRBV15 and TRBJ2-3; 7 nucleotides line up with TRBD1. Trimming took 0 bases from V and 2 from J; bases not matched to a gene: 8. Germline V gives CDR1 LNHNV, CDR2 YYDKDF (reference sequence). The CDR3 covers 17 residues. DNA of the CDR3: TGTGCCACCAGCAGAGATCCCGGGACAGCCGACACAGATACGCAGTATTTT. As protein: CATSRDPGTADTDTQYF.

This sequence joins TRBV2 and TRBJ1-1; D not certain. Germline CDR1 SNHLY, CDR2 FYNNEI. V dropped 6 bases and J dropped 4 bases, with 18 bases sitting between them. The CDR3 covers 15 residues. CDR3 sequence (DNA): TGTGCCAGCAGCGGAGGAGAAGGTGGAGGCACTGAAGCTTTCTTT. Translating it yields CASSGGEGGGTEAFF. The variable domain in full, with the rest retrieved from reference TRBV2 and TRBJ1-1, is EPEVTQTPSHQVTQMGQEVILRCVPISNHLYFYWYRQILGQKVEFLVSFYNNEISEKSEIFDDQFSVERPDGSNFTLKIRSTKLEDSAMYFCASSGGEGGGTEAFFGQGTRLTVV.

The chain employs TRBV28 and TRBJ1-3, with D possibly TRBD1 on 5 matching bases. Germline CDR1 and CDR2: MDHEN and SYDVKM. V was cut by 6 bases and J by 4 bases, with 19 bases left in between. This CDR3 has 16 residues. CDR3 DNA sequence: TGTGCCAGCAGCCCTGAGCGTTACAGGCCCGGAAACACCATATATTTT. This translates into CASSPERYRPGNTIYF.

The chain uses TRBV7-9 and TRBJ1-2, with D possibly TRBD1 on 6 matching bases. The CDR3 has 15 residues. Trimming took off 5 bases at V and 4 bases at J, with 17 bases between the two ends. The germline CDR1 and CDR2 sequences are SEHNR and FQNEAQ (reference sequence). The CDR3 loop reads CASSLRQDPSYGYTF. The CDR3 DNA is TGTGCCAGCAGCCTTAGACAGGATCCCTCCTATGGCTACACCTTC.

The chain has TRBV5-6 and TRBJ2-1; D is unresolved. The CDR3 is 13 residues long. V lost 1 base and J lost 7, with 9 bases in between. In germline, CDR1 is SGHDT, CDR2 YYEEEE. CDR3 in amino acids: CASSLLYRNEQFF. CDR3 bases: TGTGCCAGCAGCTTGCTTTACCGGAATGAGCAGTTCTTC.

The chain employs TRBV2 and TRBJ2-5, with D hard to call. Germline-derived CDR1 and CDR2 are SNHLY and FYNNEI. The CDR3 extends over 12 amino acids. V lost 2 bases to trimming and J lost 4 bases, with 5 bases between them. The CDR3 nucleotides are TGTGCCAGCAGTGAATCAGGAGAGACCCAGTACTTC. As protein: CASSESGETQYF.

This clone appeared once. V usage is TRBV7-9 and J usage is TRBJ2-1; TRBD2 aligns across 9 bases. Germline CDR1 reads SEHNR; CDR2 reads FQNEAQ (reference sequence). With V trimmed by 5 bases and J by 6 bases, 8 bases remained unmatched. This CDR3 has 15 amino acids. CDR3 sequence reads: CASSNSGSYFNEQFF. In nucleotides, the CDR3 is TGTGCCAGCAGCAATAGCGGGAGCTACTTCAATGAGCAGTTCTTC.

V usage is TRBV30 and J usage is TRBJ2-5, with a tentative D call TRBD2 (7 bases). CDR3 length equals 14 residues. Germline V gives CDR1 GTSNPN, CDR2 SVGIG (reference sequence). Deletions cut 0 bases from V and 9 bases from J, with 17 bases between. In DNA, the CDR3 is TGTGCCTGGAGTGTAGGGGGGGCCGGTAGGTCCCAGTACTTC. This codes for CAWSVGGAGRSQYF. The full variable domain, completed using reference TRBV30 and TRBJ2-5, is SQTIHQWPATLVQPVGSPLSLECTVEGTSNPNLYWYRQAAGRGLQLLFYSVGIGQISSEVPQNLSASRPQDRQFILSSKKLLLSDSGFYLCAWSVGGAGRSQYFGPGTRLLVL.

The CDR3 region is CASSYDGSRTEAFF. For the CDR3, the DNA is TGTGCCAGCAGTTACGACGGGAGTCGGACTGAAGCTTTCTTT. V gene TRBV6-5 combines with J gene TRBJ1-1; D is undetermined. Trimming shortened V by 2 bases and J by 5 bases, and 12 bases separated the two germline ends. The CDR3 spans 14 residues. Germline V CDR1 and CDR2: MNHEY, SVGAGI.

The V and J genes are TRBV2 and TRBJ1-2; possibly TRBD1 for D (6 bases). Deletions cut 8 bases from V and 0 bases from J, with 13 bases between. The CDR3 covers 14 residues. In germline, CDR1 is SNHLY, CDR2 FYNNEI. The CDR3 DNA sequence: TGTGCCAGCCACCAACAGGGAGCTAACTATGGCTACACCTTC. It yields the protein CASHQQGANYGYTF.

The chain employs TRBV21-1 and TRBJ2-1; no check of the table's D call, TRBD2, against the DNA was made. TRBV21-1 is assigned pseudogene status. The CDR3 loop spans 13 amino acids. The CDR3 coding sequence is TGTGCCAGCACTTATCCCTCCTACAATGAGCAGTTCTTC. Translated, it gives CASTYPSYNEQFF.

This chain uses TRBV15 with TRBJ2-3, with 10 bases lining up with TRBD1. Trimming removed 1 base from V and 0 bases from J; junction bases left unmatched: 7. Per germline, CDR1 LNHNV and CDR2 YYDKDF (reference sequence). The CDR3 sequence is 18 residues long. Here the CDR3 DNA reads TGTGCCACCAGCAGAGGCCCCGGGACAGGGGCCAGCACAGATACGCAGTATTTT. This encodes CATSRGPGTGASTDTQYF.

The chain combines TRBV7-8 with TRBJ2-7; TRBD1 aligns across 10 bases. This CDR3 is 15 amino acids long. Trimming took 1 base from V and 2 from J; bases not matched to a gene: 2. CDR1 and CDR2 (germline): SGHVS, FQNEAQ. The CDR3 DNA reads TGTGCCAGCAGCTTAGGACAGGGGGCCACCTACGAGCAGTACTTC. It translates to CASSLGQGATYEQYF.

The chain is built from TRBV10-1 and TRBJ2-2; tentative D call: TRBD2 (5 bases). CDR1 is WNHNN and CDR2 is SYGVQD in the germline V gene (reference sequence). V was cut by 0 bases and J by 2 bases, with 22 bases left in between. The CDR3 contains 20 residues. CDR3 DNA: TGCGCCAGCAGTGAGTCGAGGTCGGTCGGGATTCAAGTAAACACCGGGGAGCTGTTTTTT. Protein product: CASSESRSVGIQVNTGELFF.

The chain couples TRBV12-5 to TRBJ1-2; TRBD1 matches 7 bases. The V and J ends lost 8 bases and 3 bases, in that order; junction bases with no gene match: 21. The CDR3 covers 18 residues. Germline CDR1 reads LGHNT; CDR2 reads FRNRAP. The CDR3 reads CASSDLPGGPRGDYGYTF. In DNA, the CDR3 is TGTGCTAGTAGTGACCTCCCAGGAGGCCCCAGGGGGGACTATGGCTACACCTTC.

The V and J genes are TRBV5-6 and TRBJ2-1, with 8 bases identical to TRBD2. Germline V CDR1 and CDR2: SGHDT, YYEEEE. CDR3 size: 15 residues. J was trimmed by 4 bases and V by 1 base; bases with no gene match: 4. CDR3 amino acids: CASSLKAGGYNEQFF. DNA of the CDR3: TGTGCCAGCAGCTTGAAGGCGGGGGGTTACAATGAGCAGTTCTTC. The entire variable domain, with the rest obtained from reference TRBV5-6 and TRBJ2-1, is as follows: DAGVTQSPTHLIKTRGQQVTLRCSPKSGHDTVSWYQQALGQGPQFIFQYYEEEERQRGNFPDRFSGHQFPNYSSELNVNALLLGDSALYLCASSLKAGGYNEQFFGPGTRLTVL.